This TCR beta chain derives from a study of OX40 agonist ivuxolimab in advanced cancers. Background on the study: Hepatocellular carcinoma, melanoma, renal cell or head and neck cancer was diagnosed in the dose-escalation patients.

Assay used: immunoSEQ multiplex PCR; TCRdb lists only in-frame clones, some missing. The data show over 45,000 clones, with about nine tenths seen just once and less than 4% held by the top ten. This clone is a singleton in its sample. Its antigen is not identified. Other DNA sequences within the sample encode an identical CDR3. Study-level findings and limits: At 0.1 to 3.0 mg/kg, clonal expansion of CD4+ and CD8+ blood T cells had occurred by week 6. More expanded clones were found, on average, in CD8+ than in CD4+ T cells.

CDR3 length: 14 amino acids. The germline V gene has CDR1 SGHRS and CDR2 YFSETQ. The germline V and J ends were trimmed by 0 bases and 5 bases, with 6 bases remaining between them. The source material was CD4+ or CD8+ T cells sorted from blood, sampled in a trial of the OX40 agonist ivuxolimab. The clonotype originates from an adult with an advanced solid tumor such as melanoma, head and neck, liver or kidney cancer. The gene calls are TRBV5-1 and TRBJ1-6, with D possibly TRBD1 on 6 matching bases. The CDR3 loop is CASSLGQDNSPLHF. Here the CDR3 DNA reads TGCGCCAGCAGCTTGGGACAGGATAATTCACCCCTCCACTTT.